This T cell receptor beta chain was found in a study of vaccination effects on CD4 cells after COVID-19. In the case of this clone: Antigen specificity is unknown.

V was pared by 2 bases and J by 2 bases, with 12 bases between. There are 15 residues in the CDR3. CDR1 is SGHRS, CDR2 YFSETQ, per germline. The method was immunoSEQ multiplex PCR; TCRdb's version includes in-frame clones alone and lacks a portion of them. The sample has around 68,000 clones; over 70% are singletons. Expansion of antigen-specific CD4+ T cells with viral peptide pools was carried out by the ViraFEST assay before sequencing. Following an approximately 11-day culture, CD4+ T cells were purified. Nobody among the vaccine recipients had prior SARS-CoV-2 infection (nucleocapsid antibodies were negative).

The chain is built from TRBV5-1 and TRBJ2-3, with D possibly being TRBD1 (6 bases). The sequence was obtained from a human donor who received a COVID-19 vaccine. The material sequenced was CD4+ T cells from PBMCs cultured with SARS-CoV-2 spike peptides, taken before COVID-19 vaccination. CDR3: CASSLDRLVTDTQYF. The CDR3 DNA sequence: TGCGCCAGCAGCTTAGACAGGCTGGTCACAGATACGCAGTATTTT.